The clone carrying this T cell receptor beta chain turned up a few times. Its cognate antigen is unknown. Expressed TCRB transcripts were sequenced, since all the RNA that had been isolated was reverse transcribed. The table came from immunoSEQ multiplex PCR; TCRdb's copy has only in-frame clones and leaves some out. Of 160,000 or so clones in the sample, 8% to 9.5% were seen once. Sorting based on CD45RO/CCR7/CD25/CD127/CD95/CD27 separated CD4+ naive, central memory, regulatory and stem cell-like memory cells. The data derive from a study of beta chain features in type 1 diabetes. Looking at the study overall: No age, gender or cell yield differences were seen between patients and healthy donors.

Germline assignment: CDR1 MNHEY and CDR2 SMNVEV (reference sequence). V shed 4 bases and J shed 5 bases, with 11 bases lying between them. This CDR3 comprises 13 residues. Study observations and caveats: All four CD4+ subsets from Type 1 diabetes patients carried moderately but significantly shorter TCRB CDR3s. Fewer insertions but more deletions were seen at VDJ junctions in type 1 diabetes patients. PCR may have favored shorter templates equally in patients and controls.

Sequencing input: central memory CD4+ T cells from blood. This TCR derives from a woman aged 18 to 35 with type 1 diabetes. V gene TRBV27 combines with J gene TRBJ2-5, with D possibly TRBD2 on 5 matching bases. The CDR3 reads CASSSRARETQYF. In nucleotides, the CDR3 is TGTGCCAGCAGTTCGAGGGCACGTGAGACCCAGTACTTC.